Sequencing of this T cell receptor beta chain was carried out in a study of PD-L1 blockade in urothelial cancer. Study details: Blood gave a median around 150,000 T cells.

Synthetic templates analogous to TCR were spiked into all PCRs individually. Assay: immunoSEQ multiplex PCR; the TCRdb copy retains only in-frame clones and omits some. The table has more than 90,000 clones, roughly 90% seen once. As to time point: peripheral blood 6 weeks after treatment start. The CDR3 loop spans 17 amino acids. Trimming left V 6 bases short and J 3 bases short, with 22 bases between. Germline loops: CDR1 MNHEY, CDR2 SMNVEV (reference sequence). The chain recombines TRBV27 with TRBJ2-3; perhaps TRBD2 as D (6 bases). Here the sequenced sample was PBMCs, taken around atezolizumab (anti-PD-L1) treatment. This receptor was obtained from a man aged 60 to 75 with urothelial cancer. The CDR3 loop is CASSSGRGRLATDTQYF. Written as DNA, the CDR3 is TGTGCCAGCAGCTCCGGTCGGGGTAGGCTAGCGACAGATACGCAGTATTTT.